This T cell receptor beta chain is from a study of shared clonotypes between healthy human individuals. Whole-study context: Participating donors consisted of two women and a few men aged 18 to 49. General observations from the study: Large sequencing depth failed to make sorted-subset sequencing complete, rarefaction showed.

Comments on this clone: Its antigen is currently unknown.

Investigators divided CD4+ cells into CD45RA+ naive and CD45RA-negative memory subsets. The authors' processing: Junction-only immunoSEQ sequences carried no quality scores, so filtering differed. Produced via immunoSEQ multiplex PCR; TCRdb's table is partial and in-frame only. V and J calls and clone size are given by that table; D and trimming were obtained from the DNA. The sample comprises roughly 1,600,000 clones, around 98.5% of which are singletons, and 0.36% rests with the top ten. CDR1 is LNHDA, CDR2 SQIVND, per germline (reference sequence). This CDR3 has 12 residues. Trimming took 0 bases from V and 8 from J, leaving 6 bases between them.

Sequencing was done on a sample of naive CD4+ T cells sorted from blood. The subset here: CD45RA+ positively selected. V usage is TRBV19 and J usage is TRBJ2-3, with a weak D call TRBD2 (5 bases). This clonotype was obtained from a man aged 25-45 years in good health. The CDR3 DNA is TGTGCCAGTAGTATAGATCGGGGTACGCAGTATTTT. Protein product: CASSIDRGTQYF.